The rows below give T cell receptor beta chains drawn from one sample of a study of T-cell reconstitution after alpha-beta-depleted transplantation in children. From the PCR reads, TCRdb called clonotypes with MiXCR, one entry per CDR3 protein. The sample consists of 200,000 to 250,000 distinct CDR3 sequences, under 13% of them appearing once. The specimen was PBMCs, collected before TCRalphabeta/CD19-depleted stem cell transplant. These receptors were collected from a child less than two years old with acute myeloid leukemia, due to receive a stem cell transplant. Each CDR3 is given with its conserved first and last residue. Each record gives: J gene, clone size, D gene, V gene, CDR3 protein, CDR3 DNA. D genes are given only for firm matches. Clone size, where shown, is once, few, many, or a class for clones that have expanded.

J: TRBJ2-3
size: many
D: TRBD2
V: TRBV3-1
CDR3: CASSQDLAGNTDTQYF
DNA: TGTGCCAGCAGCCAAGATCTAGCGGGGAACACAGATACGCAGTATTTT

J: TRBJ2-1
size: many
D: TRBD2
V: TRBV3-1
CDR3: CASSQGLAGVTSYNEQFF
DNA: TGTGCCAGCAGCCAAGGACTAGCGGGAGTCACTTCCTACAATGAGCAGTTCTTC

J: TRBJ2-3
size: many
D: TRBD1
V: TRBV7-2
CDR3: CASSLLWTGGSSTDTQYF
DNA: TGTGCCAGCAGCCTCCTCTGGACAGGGGGTTCGAGCACAGATACGCAGTATTTT

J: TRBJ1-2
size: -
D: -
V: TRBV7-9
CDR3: CASKFYTGLNYGYTF
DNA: TGTGCCAGCAAATTTTACACGGGATTAAACTATGGCTACACCTTC

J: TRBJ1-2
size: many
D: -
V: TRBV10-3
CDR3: CAISEEGGLSTF
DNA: TGTGCCATCAGTGAAGAGGGAGGCCTCTCCACCTTC

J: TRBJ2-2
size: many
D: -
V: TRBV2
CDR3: CASNNYPGELFF
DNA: TGTGCCAGCAATAACTATCCCGGGGAGCTGTTTTTT

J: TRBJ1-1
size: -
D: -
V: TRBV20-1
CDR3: CSANQGGNPGAFF
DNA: TGCAGTGCTAACCAGGGCGGGAACCCTGGAGCTTTCTTT

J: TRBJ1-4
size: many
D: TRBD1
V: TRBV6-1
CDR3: CASSEAGGTGVSEKLFF
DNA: TGTGCCAGCAGTGAAGCGGGTGGGACAGGGGTTAGTGAAAAACTGTTTTTT

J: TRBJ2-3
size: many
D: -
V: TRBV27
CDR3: CASRRADPTTDTQYF
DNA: TGTGCCAGCCGCCGGGCGGACCCTACCACAGATACGCAGTATTTT

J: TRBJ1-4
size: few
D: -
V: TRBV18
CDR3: CASSLGLNEKLFF
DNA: TGTGCCAGCTCCCTGGGACTGAATGAAAAACTGTTTTTT

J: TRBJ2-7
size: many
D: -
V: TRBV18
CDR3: CASSPPTRPPYEQYF
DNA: TGTGCCAGCTCACCACCAACGAGACCTCCCTACGAGCAGTACTTC

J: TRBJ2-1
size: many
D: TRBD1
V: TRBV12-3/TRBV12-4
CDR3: CASSLRQGLGNEQFF
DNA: TGTGCCAGCAGTCTTCGACAGGGATTGGGAAATGAGCAGTTCTTC

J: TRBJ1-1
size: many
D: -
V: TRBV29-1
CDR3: CSVEGTSATEAFF
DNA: TGCAGCGTTGAAGGGACTTCGGCGACTGAAGCTTTCTTT

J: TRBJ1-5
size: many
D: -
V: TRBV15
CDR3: CATSRDRSRGNQPQHF
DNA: TGTGCCACCAGCAGAGACAGATCGAGGGGCAATCAGCCCCAGCATTTT

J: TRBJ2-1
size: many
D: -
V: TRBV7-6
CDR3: CASSLFGGTYNEQFF
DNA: TGTGCCAGCAGCTTATTCGGCGGGACGTACAATGAGCAGTTCTTC

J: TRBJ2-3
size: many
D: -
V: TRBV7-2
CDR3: CASSLIAAGWADTQYF
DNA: TGTGCCAGCAGCTTAATAGCCGCGGGATGGGCAGATACGCAGTATTTT